The 24 T cell receptor beta chains below all came from one sample that was sequenced in a study of T cells in Graves' hyperthyroidism and ophthalmopathy. There were TCR beta CDR3 regions amplified from RNA transcripts. An initial round of RT-PCR targeting the TCR CDR3 relied on the HTBI primer set. TCRdb re-analysed the multiplex PCR reads in MiXCR, keeping a single row per CDR3 protein. The sample lists nearly 600,000 distinct CDR3 sequences; around 13% were seen once. What was sequenced was blood. The receptors were gathered from a woman in her twenties or thirties with Graves' hyperthyroidism that later progressed to Graves' ophthalmopathy.

The chain carries TRBV18 and TRBJ2-7, with D perhaps TRBD1 or TRBD2 (5 bases each). Germline assignment: CDR1 KGHSH and CDR2 LQKENI. The CDR3 runs 16 residues. V lost 2 bases and J 4 bases, leaving 18 bases between the germline ends. For the CDR3, the DNA is TGTGCCAGCTCACCATCCGCCGCTCCGGGGCTGTACGAGCAGTACTTC. It yields the protein CASSPSAAPGLYEQYF.

The chain employs TRBV12-3 or TRBV12-4 and TRBJ1-1; 10 bases map to TRBD1. The V segment lost 3 bases and the J segment 1 base; nucleotides outside the gene matches: 2. CDR3 size: 15 residues. The CDR3 DNA sequence: TGTGCCAGCAGTTTGACAGGGGGCGCGAACACTGAAGCTTTCTTT. Its protein product is CASSLTGGANTEAFF.

This clonotype was seen a handful of times. The chain links TRBV28 to TRBJ1-3; D not resolved. The CDR3 totals 15 residues. The germline CDR1 and CDR2 sequences are MDHEN and SYDVKM. V lost 7 bases and J lost 3, with 16 bases in between. The CDR3 sequence is CASIPGSLGGNTIYF. The CDR3 region has the DNA TGTGCCAGCATCCCCGGGTCCCTAGGTGGAAACACCATATATTTT.

The chain joins TRBV24-1 to TRBJ1-5; D ambiguous. The CDR3 length is 13 residues. The germline CDR1 and CDR2 sequences are KGHDR and SFDVKD. Trimming took 4 bases from V and 7 from J, leaving 10 bases between them. Here the CDR3 reads CATSDRAQQPQHF. The DNA of the CDR3 is TGTGCCACCAGTGACCGGGCTCAACAGCCCCAGCATTTT.

In its sample, this clonotype was seen many times. The V gene is TRBV7-3, the J gene TRBJ2-2; D is ambiguous. The CDR3 sequence is 15 residues long. Germline CDR1 reads SGHTA; CDR2 reads FQGTGA. With 3 bases removed from V and 5 bases from J, the gap between germline ends came to 13 bases. CDR3 DNA sequence: TGTGCCAGCAGCTTTGGTGGGATAAGGACCGGGGAGCTGTTTTTT. This encodes CASSFGGIRTGELFF. Using reference TRBV7-3 and TRBJ2-2 for the parts outside the CDR3, the full variable domain is GAGVSQTPSNKVTEKGKYVELRCDPISGHTALYWYRQSLGQGPEFLIYFQGTGAADDSGLPNDRFFAVRPEGSVSTLKIQRTERGDSAVYLCASSFGGIRTGELFFGEGSRLTVL.

This sequence joins TRBV18 and TRBJ1-5, with TRBD1 identical over 7 bases. This CDR3 is 13 amino acids long. Germline CDR1 reads KGHSH; CDR2 reads LQKENI. The V and J ends lost 6 bases and 6 bases, in that order; junction bases with no gene match: 5. The CDR3 protein is CASSHRDSQPQHF. The CDR3 DNA reads TGTGCCAGCTCCCACAGGGACAGTCAGCCCCAGCATTTT. Complete variable domain (other parts from reference TRBV18 and TRBJ1-5): NAGVMQNPRHLVRRRGQEARLRCSPMKGHSHVYWYRQLPEEGLKFMVYLQKENIIDESGMPKERFSAEFPKEGPSILRIQQVVRGDSAAYFCASSHRDSQPQHFGDGTRLSIL.

This clonotype was seen at least ten times. The chain recombines TRBV29-1 with TRBJ1-1, with D perhaps TRBD1 (5 bases). The CDR3 extends over 15 amino acids. Trimming left V 5 bases short and J 1 base short, with 17 bases between. Germline loops: CDR1 SQVTM, CDR2 ANQGSEA. The chain's CDR3 is CSVPLPGPRNTEAFF. For the CDR3, the DNA is TGCAGCGTTCCACTCCCGGGACCCCGGAACACTGAAGCTTTCTTT. Drawing the rest from reference TRBV29-1 and TRBJ1-1, the complete variable domain is SAVISQKPSRDICQRGTSLTIQCQVDSQVTMMFWYRQQPGQSLTLIATANQGSEATYESGFVIDKFPISRPNLTFSTLTVSNMSPEDSSIYLCSVPLPGPRNTEAFFGQGTRLTVV.

At least ten counts were recorded for this clonotype. The rearrangement uses TRBV3-1 and TRBJ2-3, with D possibly TRBD1 on 5 matching bases. V lost 1 base to trimming and J lost 6 bases, with 17 bases between them. There are 16 residues in the CDR3. Germline CDR1 LGHDT, CDR2 YNNKEL (reference sequence). The CDR3 nucleotides read TGTGCCAGCAGCCAAGGGGGCGGCCCCCACAGCGATACGCAGTATTTT. Amino acids: CASSQGGGPHSDTQYF.

This clonotype was found many times. The chain uses TRBV28 and TRBJ2-3, with 12 bases that match TRBD2. The V segment lost 5 bases and the J segment 7 bases; nucleotides outside the gene matches: 4. The CDR3 is 14 amino acids. From germline, CDR1 is MDHEN and CDR2 SYDVKM. DNA for the CDR3: TGTGCCAGCAGTCCGGGACTAGCGGGTAATACGCAGTATTTT. Translated, it gives CASSPGLAGNTQYF.

Details on this clonotype: A much larger clone lies one base from this, so it may be a read error. The chain uses TRBV30 and TRBJ1-2, with 9 nucleotides matching TRBD1. CDR1 GTSNPN and CDR2 SVGIG come from the germline V gene (reference sequence). The CDR3 is 14 amino acids. The CDR3 here is CAWSGTGSNYSYTF. DNA of the CDR3: TGTGCCTGGAGCGGGACAGGGAGCAACTATAGCTACACCTTC.

This clonotype was counted ten times or more. The rearrangement joins TRBV7-2 to TRBJ2-2, with a weak D call TRBD2 (5 bases). Germline assignment: CDR1 SGHTA and CDR2 FQGNSA. This CDR3 spans 15 amino acids. V lost 7 bases, J lost 5 bases, and 17 bases lay in between. In nucleotides, the CDR3 is TGTGCCAGCAACCCAATCGGACTCGGGACCGGGGAGCTGTTTTTT. This translates into CASNPIGLGTGELFF.

Ten or more counts support this clonotype. The V gene is TRBV7-9, the J gene TRBJ2-5; D gene uncertain. This CDR3 is 11 amino acids long. V lost 4 bases to trimming and J lost 5 bases, with 5 bases between them. CDR1 and CDR2 (germline): SEHNR, FQNEAQ (reference sequence). Written as DNA, the CDR3 is TGTGCCAGCAGCTCCTTCGAGACCCAGTACTTC. Encoded protein: CASSSFETQYF.

The CDR3 loop is CASSLTGQLRAGANVLTF. CDR3 DNA: TGTGCCAGCAGCCTGACAGGGCAACTTAGGGCTGGGGCCAACGTCCTGACTTTC. The V and J genes are TRBV7-3 and TRBJ2-6; 7 bases align to TRBD1. The germline V gene has CDR1 SGHTA and CDR2 FQGTGA. After removal of 5 bases from V and 2 bases from J, the junction contained 12 bases not matched to a gene. This CDR3 region has 18 residues.

This chain uses TRBV12-3 or TRBV12-4 with TRBJ1-2; D is possibly TRBD1 (5 bases). V lost 3 bases to trimming and J lost 4 bases, with 12 bases between them. The CDR3 loop spans 14 amino acids. The CDR3 region is CASSFAQAIYGYTF. The DNA of the CDR3 is TGTGCCAGCAGTTTTGCACAGGCGATCTATGGCTACACCTTC.

This clonotype was seen many times. The chain links TRBV2 to TRBJ2-1; 16 bases align to TRBD2. V gave up 6 bases and J gave up 11 bases; unmatched junction bases: 13. The CDR3 has 17 residues. CDR1 is SNHLY, CDR2 FYNNEI, per germline. The CDR3 DNA follows: TGTGCCAGCAGCTTCGGGACTAGCGGGAGGGCCTTCGATAAGCAGTTCTTC. Amino acids: CASSFGTSGRAFDKQFF. Based on the CDR3 plus reference TRBV2 and TRBJ2-1, the full variable domain is EPEVTQTPSHQVTQMGQEVILRCVPISNHLYFYWYRQILGQKVEFLVSFYNNEISEKSEIFDDQFSVERPDGSNFTLKIRSTKLEDSAMYFCASSFGTSGRAFDKQFFGPGTRLTVL.

This clonotype was recorded at least ten times. This chain uses TRBV10-3 with TRBJ2-5; 8 bases match TRBD2. Germline values: CDR1 ENHRY, CDR2 SYGVKD. Trimming took 9 bases from V and 5 from J; bases not matched to a gene: 8. The CDR3 consists of 13 residues. The CDR3 spells CAIREGVGETQYF. In DNA, the CDR3 is TGTGCCATTCGGGAGGGGGTCGGGGAGACCCAGTACTTC.

Ten or more counts support this clonotype. The V call is TRBV12-3 or TRBV12-4, the J call TRBJ2-2, with a possible D match to TRBD1 (6 bases). The CDR3 sequence is 15 residues long. Trimming cost V 5 bases and J 0 bases, with 10 bases left between them. CDR3 nucleotide sequence: TGTGCCAGCAGTCTGGACAGCCCGAACACCGGGGAGCTGTTTTTT. It specifies CASSLDSPNTGELFF.

Ten or more counts support this clonotype. The chain recombines TRBV20-1 with TRBJ2-7; D is undetermined. Germline V gene data show CDR1 as DFQATT and CDR2 as SNEGSKA (reference sequence). This CDR3 is 14 amino acids long. Trimming cost V 3 bases and J 0 bases, with 12 bases left between them. Here the CDR3 reads CSASGRKSSYEQYF. CDR3 in DNA: TGCAGTGCTAGTGGGCGGAAGAGCTCCTACGAGCAGTACTTC.

This clonotype was recorded at least ten times. The chain joins TRBV9 to TRBJ2-7; 7 nucleotides line up with TRBD2. The length of the CDR3 is 13 residues. Germline V CDR1 and CDR2: SGDLS, YYNGEE. The ends lost 3 bases at V and 2 bases at J; junction bases unmatched: 2. CDR3 amino acids: CASSGSGAYEQYF. The CDR3 bases are TGTGCCAGCAGCGGGAGCGGGGCCTACGAGCAGTACTTC.

This clonotype was counted many times. The chain uses TRBV24-1 and TRBJ1-2; perhaps TRBD1 as D (5 bases). This CDR3 has 14 amino acids. V shed 1 base and J shed 6 bases, with 11 bases lying between them. Germline V gene sequence: CDR1 KGHDR, CDR2 SFDVKD. CDR3 sequence: CATSDLKGDHGYTF. The CDR3 DNA reads TGTGCCACCAGTGATTTAAAAGGGGATCATGGCTACACCTTC.

This clonotype was counted many times. The chain joins TRBV7-9 to TRBJ1-2, with D uncertain. The germline V gene has CDR1 SEHNR and CDR2 FQNEAQ (reference sequence). V lost 0 bases to trimming and J lost 4 bases, with 15 bases between them. This CDR3 spans 16 amino acids. The CDR3 region has the DNA TGTGCCAGCAGCTTAGCGCTTAAGGATTTGAGCTATGGCTACACCTTC. It codes for CASSLALKDLSYGYTF.

This clonotype was recorded at least ten times. The CDR3 spells CASRAHEIGYHEQYF. The CDR3 bases are TGTGCCAGCAGGGCGCACGAGATAGGGTACCACGAGCAGTACTTC. V and J are TRBV6-1 and TRBJ2-7; D not resolved. The CDR3 contains 15 residues. Trimming pared 6 bases from V and 5 bases from J, leaving 20 bases between. Per germline, CDR1 MNHNS and CDR2 SASEGT.

The CDR3, as DNA: TGTGCCAGCAGTTACCACGCGGGAGCGAGGGCCTACAATGAGCAGTTCTTC. The encoded protein is CASSYHAGARAYNEQFF. The genes are TRBV2 and TRBJ2-1; 7 bases are a match to TRBD2. The CDR3 is 17 residues long. V shed 5 bases, J shed 2 bases, and the junction held 12 bases outside the gene matches. The germline gives CDR1 SNHLY, CDR2 FYNNEI.

Only a few counts were recorded for this clonotype. The chain has TRBV9 and TRBJ2-7; 9 nucleotides match TRBD1. The germline V gene has CDR1 SGDLS and CDR2 YYNGEE. The CDR3 is 15 amino acids. V shed 3 bases and J 1 base; nucleotides not matched to a gene: 5. CDR3 coding DNA: TGTGCCAGCAGCGCACTAGGGACAGGGTCCTACGAGCAGTACTTC. Translation: CASSALGTGSYEQYF.